This passage covers 14 T cell receptor beta chains from one sample sequenced in a study of control samples from healthy donors and cancer patients. Assay: immunoSEQ multiplex PCR; the TCRdb copy retains only in-frame clones and omits some. The sample lists around 25,000 clones, approximately 91% occurring once. The sequenced sample consisted of PBMCs. These receptors were taken from a man aged 50-60 years with lung cancer.

The V call is TRBV2, the J call TRBJ1-1; 7 positions match TRBD1. V lost 3 bases and J lost 1; bases outside the gene matches: 5. Germline V lookup: CDR1 SNHLY, CDR2 FYNNEI. The CDR3 contains 15 residues. The CDR3 is CASSDGGTANTEAFF. CDR3 nucleotides: TGTGCCAGCAGTGACGGTGGGACAGCGAACACTGAAGCTTTCTTT.

The chain joins TRBV2 to TRBJ2-3; 8 bases are shared with TRBD1. Trimming removed 5 bases from V and 2 bases from J; junction bases left unmatched: 6. Germline V gene data show CDR1 as SNHLY and CDR2 as FYNNEI. The CDR3 runs 15 residues. The CDR3 DNA is TGTGCCAGCAGTCCCGGGACAGGACTCACAGATACGCAGTATTTT. Amino acid sequence: CASSPGTGLTDTQYF.

The chain links TRBV5-6 to TRBJ1-1, with D unclear. Germline CDR1 is SGHDT and CDR2 is YYEEEE. V shed 0 bases and J shed 1 base, with 7 bases lying between them. CDR3 size: 14 residues. The CDR3 DNA is TGTGCCAGCAGCTTGGTCGGGTCGAACACTGAAGCTTTCTTT. Protein product: CASSLVGSNTEAFF.

The rearrangement uses TRBV6-5 and TRBJ1-4, with D perhaps TRBD1 (5 bases). The CDR3 runs 14 residues. Germline loops: CDR1 MNHEY, CDR2 SVGAGI. V was shortened by 5 bases and J by 2 bases, with 9 bases between the two germline ends. The CDR3 reads CASSQGWTNEKLFF. The CDR3 DNA sequence: TGTGCCAGCAGTCAGGGCTGGACTAATGAAAAACTGTTTTTT.

The chain joins TRBV11-2 to TRBJ1-4; no firm D call. V was shortened by 8 bases and J by 0 bases, with 10 bases between the two germline ends. Germline assignment: CDR1 SGHAT and CDR2 FQNNGV. This CDR3 comprises 14 residues. CDR3 DNA: TGTGCCAGCGGTACTGGAGCAACTAATGAAAAACTGTTTTTT. Its translation: CASGTGATNEKLFF.

The chain recombines TRBV6-5 with TRBJ1-5; D unresolved. Looked up from germline, CDR1 is MNHEY and CDR2 is SVGAGI. This CDR3 is 15 amino acids long. V was trimmed by 6 bases and J by 0 bases, leaving 12 bases between them. The CDR3 spells CASREAVYSNQPQHF. The CDR3 nucleotides read TGTGCCAGCAGGGAGGCTGTATATAGCAATCAGCCCCAGCATTTT.

The chain recombines TRBV11-2 with TRBJ2-3; D is perhaps TRBD1 (7 bases). Per the germline V gene, CDR1 is SGHAT and CDR2 is FQNNGV. This CDR3 is 16 amino acids long. V was shortened by 5 bases and J by 5 bases, with 20 bases between the two germline ends. CDR3 DNA sequence: TGTGCCAGCAGCACCAACCCAGGGACAGCGGGAGATACGCAGTATTTT. It codes for CASSTNPGTAGDTQYF. Complete variable domain (other parts from reference TRBV11-2 and TRBJ2-3): EAGVAQSPRYKIIEKRQSVAFWCNPISGHATLYWYQQILGQGPKLLIQFQNNGVVDDSQLPKDRFSAERLKGVDSTLKIQPAKLEDSAVYLCASSTNPGTAGDTQYFGPGTRLTVL.

The V call is TRBV12-5, the J call TRBJ1-6; D is perhaps TRBD1 (6 bases). The germline CDR1 and CDR2 sequences are LGHNT and FRNRAP. Trimming cost V 6 bases and J 7 bases, with 13 bases left between them. The CDR3 spans 14 residues. CDR3 amino acids: CASGTGYPNSPLHF. CDR3 DNA: TGTGCTAGTGGCACAGGGTATCCGAATTCACCCCTCCACTTT. The complete variable domain, with remaining parts taken from reference TRBV12-5 and TRBJ1-6, reads DARVTQTPRHKVTEMGQEVTMRCQPILGHNTVFWYRQTMMQGLELLAYFRNRAPLDDSGMPKDRFSAEMPDATLATLKIQPSEPRDSAVYFCASGTGYPNSPLHFGNGTRLTVT.

This clone has only a few counts. The chain combines TRBV27 with TRBJ1-5; D is unclear. The CDR3 runs to 12 residues. Germline CDR1 and CDR2: MNHEY and SMNVEV (reference sequence). Deletions cut 6 bases from V and 3 bases from J, with 6 bases between. The CDR3: CASRTHNQPQHF. CDR3 nucleotides: TGTGCCAGCAGGACACACAATCAGCCCCAGCATTTT.

J is TRBJ2-2 and V is TRBV7-2; no definite D call. V lost 2 bases and J lost 7, with 11 bases in between. Germline CDR1 reads SGHTA; CDR2 reads FQGNSA. This CDR3 contains 14 residues. The CDR3 nucleotides read TGTGCCAGCAGCTTATCAGCGTTGGGCGGGGAGCTGTTTTTT. Translation gives CASSLSALGGELFF.

Of note for this clone: One end of the junction does not line up with germline, which may come from a read error. The chain recombines TRBV2 with TRBJ1-2; D possibly corresponds to TRBD1 (6 bases). The CDR3 is 14 residues long. Germline V lookup: CDR1 SNHLY, CDR2 FYNNEI. The CDR3 spells CASSEGGGWGGYTF. CDR3 in DNA: TGTGCCAGCAGCGAAGGTGGGGGCTGGGGTGGCTACACCTTC.

The chain has TRBV4-3 and TRBJ1-3; D unresolved. CDR1 and CDR2 from the germline V gene are LGHNA and YSLEER. V dropped 5 bases and J dropped 4 bases, with 9 bases sitting between them. This CDR3 region has 13 residues. The CDR3 loop is CASSGGGGNTIYF. The CDR3 DNA follows: TGCGCCAGCAGCGGAGGTGGCGGAAACACCATATATTTT.

V and J are TRBV6-2 or TRBV6-3 and TRBJ2-4; 9 bases fit TRBD1. The trim removed 4 bases at V and 0 bases at J, leaving 10 bases unmatched. This CDR3 has 18 residues. CDR1 and CDR2 from the germline V gene are MNHEY and SVGEGT. The CDR3: CASSFLPGQGGAKNIQYF. CDR3 nucleotide sequence: TGTGCCAGCAGTTTTCTTCCGGGACAGGGAGGAGCCAAAAACATTCAGTACTTC.

This chain links TRBV2 with TRBJ2-3; D gene ambiguous. The CDR3 extends over 16 amino acids. Between the trimmed V and J ends, which lost 5 bases and 2 bases, there was a span of 17 bases. Germline lookup yields CDR1 SNHLY and CDR2 FYNNEI. The CDR3: CASSLRSAGYTDTQYF. The CDR3 DNA reads as TGTGCCAGCAGTCTGCGGTCCGCCGGATACACAGATACGCAGTATTTT.